This entry lists 26 T cell receptor beta chains sequenced from one sample in a study of blood T cell repertoires in COVID-19. Data came from immunoSEQ multiplex PCR; TCRdb stores just in-frame clones and leaves some out. Among some 38,000 clones listed, about 89% were seen once. Sequenced sample: peripheral blood. Receptors originate from a woman aged 25-40 years in a cohort sampled during active COVID-19.

V is TRBV11-1 and J is TRBJ2-7; perhaps TRBD2 as D (6 bases). V shed 5 bases and J shed 2 bases, with 19 bases lying between them. This CDR3 region has 16 residues. Germline V lookup: CDR1 SGHAT, CDR2 FQDESV (reference sequence). The CDR3 loop reads CASSPWGLNRPYEQYF. The CDR3 coding sequence is TGTGCCAGCAGCCCTTGGGGACTCAACAGACCCTACGAGCAGTACTTC.

The chain employs TRBV19 and TRBJ1-4; 10 nucleotides match TRBD1. Germline lookup yields CDR1 LNHDA and CDR2 SQIVND (reference sequence). This CDR3 comprises 15 residues. Trimming cost V 9 bases and J 2 bases; bases outside gene matches: 6. The CDR3 sequence is CASRDRGTTNEKLFF. CDR3 in DNA: TGTGCCAGCAGGGACAGGGGAACTACTAATGAAAAACTGTTTTTT.

The J gene is TRBJ2-3, the V gene TRBV3-1 (or the pseudogene TRBV3-2); 8 bases fit TRBD2. The CDR3 is made up of 19 amino acids. Germline loops: CDR1 LGHDT, CDR2 YNNKEL (reference sequence). V was pared by 5 bases and J by 4 bases, with 20 bases of the junction left unmatched. The CDR3 here is CASSYSWRSGRALSDTQYF. The CDR3 DNA reads as TGTGCCAGCAGCTACTCCTGGCGGTCCGGGAGGGCCCTTTCAGATACGCAGTATTTT.

The chain uses TRBV27 and TRBJ1-1, with unresolved D. The V end was cut by 3 bases, the J end by 2 bases, with 7 bases between. The CDR3 runs to 13 residues. CDR1 and CDR2 (germline): MNHEY, SMNVEV (reference sequence). The CDR3 loop reads CASSFRTNTEAFF. In nucleotides, the CDR3 is TGTGCCAGCAGTTTTAGAACTAACACTGAAGCTTTCTTT.

This chain links TRBV7-8 with TRBJ2-1; a weak D match, TRBD1 (5 bases). Trimming removed 2 bases from V and 4 bases from J, with 12 bases in between. The CDR3 is 15 residues long. The germline V gene has CDR1 SGHVS and CDR2 FQNEAQ. The CDR3 sequence: CASSLRQIKYNEQFF. The CDR3 nucleotides are TGTGCCAGCAGCTTACGACAGATTAAGTACAATGAGCAGTTCTTC.

This clone was recorded only once. The chain couples TRBV5-1 to TRBJ2-1; the match to TRBD2 covers 8 bases. V lost 4 bases to trimming and J lost 5 bases; unmatched junction nucleotides: 8. The CDR3 consists of 15 residues. Germline V CDR1 and CDR2: SGHRS, YFSETQ. Here the CDR3 reads CASSTSGGGHNEQFF. For the CDR3, the DNA is TGCGCCAGCAGCACTAGCGGCGGGGGCCACAATGAGCAGTTCTTC.

The chain couples TRBV19 to TRBJ2-5; 8 nucleotides align to TRBD1. The CDR3 is made up of 14 amino acids. Per germline, CDR1 LNHDA and CDR2 SQIVND (reference sequence). V shed 5 bases and J 5 bases; nucleotides not matched to a gene: 7. The CDR3 nucleotides are TGTGCCAGTAGTTCAAGGACAGGGTACGAGACCCAGTACTTC. Its translation is CASSSRTGYETQYF.

The V call is TRBV6-2 or TRBV6-3, the J call TRBJ2-1; D may be TRBD2 (5 bases). This CDR3 spans 16 amino acids. V gave up 2 bases and J gave up 1 base, with 12 bases separating them. Germline assignment: CDR1 MNHEY and CDR2 SVGEGT. The DNA of the CDR3 is TGTGCCAGCAGTTACGACGGCGGGTTATCCTACAATGAGCAGTTCTTC. Protein: CASSYDGGLSYNEQFF.

The rearrangement joins TRBV24-1 to TRBJ2-2; D possibly corresponds to TRBD1 (6 bases). CDR3 length: 14 residues. The V gene's germline CDR1 is KGHDR and CDR2 SFDVKD. Trimming removed 3 bases from V and 6 bases from J, with 10 bases in between. CDR3 sequence (DNA): TGTGCCACCAGTGATACAGGGACGGCCGGGGAGCTGTTTTTT. This codes for CATSDTGTAGELFF.

This CDR3 reads CASSPWRGTSTDTQYF. CDR3 nucleotide sequence: TGTGCCAGCAGTCCCTGGCGGGGAACTAGCACAGATACGCAGTATTTT. The genes are TRBV27 and TRBJ2-3, with D possibly being TRBD2 (6 bases). This CDR3 region has 16 residues. CDR1 and CDR2 (germline): MNHEY, SMNVEV (reference sequence). V lost 5 bases, J lost 0 bases, and 15 bases lay in between.

V and J are TRBV10-1 and TRBJ1-3, with a possible D match to TRBD1 (5 bases). Trimming pared 6 bases from V and 0 bases from J, leaving 12 bases between. CDR1 and CDR2 from the germline V gene are WNHNN and SYGVQD (reference sequence). The CDR3 extends over 15 amino acids. The CDR3 is CASSAGTYSGNTIYF. DNA for the CDR3: TGCGCCAGCAGCGCCGGGACTTACTCTGGAAACACCATATATTTT.

This clone is a singleton in its sample. The gene calls are TRBV5-1 and TRBJ1-2, with a weak D call TRBD1 (5 bases). V lost 4 bases and J 8 bases, leaving 15 bases between the germline ends. CDR3 size: 13 residues. Looked up from germline, CDR1 is SGHRS and CDR2 is YFSETQ. The CDR3 coding sequence is TGCGCCAGCAGCCCCCTCCAGGGCTGGGGCTACACCTTC. As protein: CASSPLQGWGYTF.

This clone is a singleton in its sample. The chain employs TRBV9 and TRBJ1-4; 7 bases line up with TRBD1. The CDR3 has 13 amino acids. From germline, CDR1 is SGDLS and CDR2 YYNGEE. V lost 4 bases and J lost 7; bases outside the gene matches: 4. The CDR3 here is CASSPGDSEKLFF. Written as DNA, the CDR3 is TGTGCCAGCAGCCCCGGGGACAGTGAAAAACTGTTTTTT.

The genes are TRBV6-6 and TRBJ2-1; the match to TRBD2 covers 14 bases. Germline V gives CDR1 MNHNY, CDR2 SVGAGI (reference sequence). This CDR3 has 21 residues. V trimming: 6 bases; J trimming: 7 bases; junction bases outside the gene matches: 23. As DNA, the CDR3 is TGTGCCAGCAGCTGGTCCAAACCCGGGACTAGCGGGAGTCGGAGGACTAATGAGCAGTTCTTC. It codes for CASSWSKPGTSGSRRTNEQFF.

The V gene is TRBV5-4, the J gene TRBJ2-5; D is unresolved. The germline V gene has CDR1 SGHNT and CDR2 YYREEE (reference sequence). The V end lost 4 bases, the J end lost 5 bases, and 12 bases lay between the germline ends. This CDR3 has 13 amino acids. The DNA for the CDR3 is TGTGCCAGCAGCCTGCCTACCCGGGAGACCCAGTACTTC. Its translation is CASSLPTRETQYF.

V is TRBV11-3 and J is TRBJ2-5; D not resolved. The germline gives CDR1 SGHNT, CDR2 YENEEA. The CDR3 is made up of 15 amino acids. Trimming shortened V by 0 bases and J by 2 bases, and 10 bases separated the two germline ends. The DNA for the CDR3 is TGTGCCAGCAGCTTAGATCTACGCATACAAGAGACCCAGTACTTC. Encoded protein: CASSLDLRIQETQYF.

This rearrangement joins TRBV11-2 to TRBJ1-1; D is possibly TRBD1 (5 bases). CDR3 length: 13 amino acids. V lost 8 bases, J lost 5 bases, and 15 bases lay in between. Germline CDR1 is SGHAT and CDR2 is FQNNGV. The CDR3, as DNA: TGTGCCAGCGGTCGAATGGCAGGGACTGAAGCTTTCTTT. The encoded protein is CASGRMAGTEAFF.

This chain connects TRBV19 to TRBJ2-6; tentative D call: TRBD1 (7 bases). The V gene's germline CDR1 is LNHDA and CDR2 SQIVND (reference sequence). V lost 9 bases to trimming and J lost 4 bases, with 22 bases between them. This CDR3 has 17 residues. The CDR3 DNA sequence: TGTGCCAGCATGGAGGGACAGTCCCATAGAGGGGCCAACGTCCTGACTTTC. Translation: CASMEGQSHRGANVLTF.

The V gene is TRBV6-6, the J gene TRBJ2-4; 7 nucleotides agree with TRBD1. CDR1 is MNHNY, CDR2 SVGAGI, per germline (reference sequence). Losses at the gene ends were 7 bases for V and 6 bases for J; bases not matched to a gene: 9. CDR3 length: 14 amino acids. Here the CDR3 DNA reads TGTGCCAGCAAGGGACAGACCGACCCAAACATTCAGTACTTC. It encodes CASKGQTDPNIQYF.

CDR3 sequence: CASSQGPGSSYEQYF. As DNA, the CDR3 is TGCGCCAGCAGCCAAGGTCCGGGGAGTTCCTACGAGCAGTACTTC. The V call is TRBV4-1, the J call TRBJ2-7; tentative D call: TRBD2 (5 bases). Per the germline V gene, CDR1 is MGHRA and CDR2 is YSYEKL. V gave up 1 base and J gave up 1 base, with 11 bases separating them. The CDR3 consists of 15 residues.

The chain is built from TRBV7-8 and TRBJ1-2; maybe TRBD1 (6 bases). V lost 4 bases to trimming and J lost 4 bases, with 13 bases between them. Germline V gene sequence: CDR1 SGHVS, CDR2 FQNEAQ. This CDR3 contains 14 residues. DNA of the CDR3: TGTGCCAGCAGCTCCGACAGGCTAACCTATGGCTACACCTTC. Protein: CASSSDRLTYGYTF.

The chain combines TRBV6-1 with TRBJ1-2; no clear D. The germline V gene encodes CDR1 MNHNS and CDR2 SASEGT. V shed 3 bases and J shed 5 bases, with 19 bases lying between them. This CDR3 is built from 16 residues. The CDR3 bases are TGTGCCAGCAGTGACCTCGCTCTGACGAGGTTGTATGGCTACACCTTC. Translating it yields CASSDLALTRLYGYTF.

This clone was recorded once. The chain is built from TRBV5-1 and TRBJ2-5, with 7 bases aligning to TRBD1. The ends lost 3 bases at V and 2 bases at J; junction bases unmatched: 10. CDR3 length: 16 amino acids. The V gene's germline CDR1 is SGHRS and CDR2 YFSETQ. CDR3 protein: CASSSGTVLLQETQYF. The CDR3 DNA follows: TGCGCCAGCAGCTCGGGGACAGTCTTATTACAAGAGACCCAGTACTTC. Using reference TRBV5-1 and TRBJ2-5 for the parts outside the CDR3, the full variable domain is KAGVTQTPRYLIKTRGQQVTLSCSPISGHRSVSWYQQTPGQGLQFLFEYFSETQRNKGNFPGRFSGRQFSNSRSEMNVSTLELGDSALYLCASSSGTVLLQETQYFGPGTRLLVL.

V gene TRBV27 combines with J gene TRBJ1-5; possibly TRBD1 for D (6 bases). From germline, CDR1 is MNHEY and CDR2 SMNVEV (reference sequence). The V end was cut by 3 bases, the J end by 1 base, with 13 bases between. This CDR3 is built from 16 residues. The CDR3 DNA reads as TGTGCCAGCAGTTTTGGGGGCGGCCAGAGCAATCAGCCCCAGCATTTT. Protein sequence: CASSFGGGQSNQPQHF.

V and J are TRBV15 and TRBJ2-3; TRBD2 might be the D (6 bases). The length of the CDR3 is 15 residues. Germline assignment: CDR1 LNHNV and CDR2 YYDKDF (reference sequence). V lost 2 bases and J lost 0, with 9 bases in between. CDR3 protein: CATSRPRGSTDTQYF. The CDR3 DNA reads TGTGCCACCAGCAGACCGCGGGGTAGCACAGATACGCAGTATTTT.

The chain joins TRBV7-2 to TRBJ2-7, with 7 positions matching TRBD1. The CDR3 sequence is 13 residues long. The germline CDR1 and CDR2 sequences are SGHTA and FQGNSA. Germline trimming cut 3 bases from V and 6 bases from J; bases unmatched to any gene: 5. The DNA for the CDR3 is TGTGCCAGCAGCTTGGGCAGGGGGACCGAGCAGTACTTC. Encoded protein: CASSLGRGTEQYF.